The 32 T cell receptor beta chains below were found in one sample sequenced in a study of control samples from healthy donors and cancer patients. Here immunoSEQ multiplex PCR was the method, and the copy in TCRdb shows in-frame clones only, minus some. The sample includes under 75,000 clones, 90% of them seen just once. The sample was PBMCs. The receptors derive from a woman in her forties or fifties with colorectal cancer.

The rearrangement links TRBV11-2 to TRBJ2-1; a weak D match, TRBD2 (6 bases). From germline, CDR1 is SGHAT and CDR2 FQNNGV. V was trimmed by 4 bases and J by 6 bases, leaving 16 bases between them. This CDR3 has 15 residues. CDR3 loop: CASSSAGFGSNEQFF. Written as DNA, the CDR3 is TGTGCCAGCAGCTCGGCGGGGTTCGGGAGCAATGAGCAGTTCTTC. Filled out from reference TRBV11-2 and TRBJ2-1, the complete variable domain reads EAGVAQSPRYKIIEKRQSVAFWCNPISGHATLYWYQQILGQGPKLLIQFQNNGVVDDSQLPKDRFSAERLKGVDSTLKIQPAKLEDSAVYLCASSSAGFGSNEQFFGPGTRLTVL.

The chain has TRBV5-1 and TRBJ2-7; D remains ambiguous. The CDR3 length is 12 residues. Germline V CDR1 and CDR2: SGHRS, YFSETQ. V was pared by 0 bases and J by 6 bases, with 7 bases between. DNA for the CDR3: TGCGCCAGCAGCTTGGAGGGTTGCGAGCAGTACTTC. Encoded protein: CASSLEGCEQYF.

The V call is TRBV9, the J call TRBJ2-2, with D perhaps matching TRBD1 or TRBD2 (5 bases each). Germline CDR1 is SGDLS and CDR2 is YYNGEE. The CDR3 is 14 amino acids. With 0 bases removed from V and 6 bases from J, the gap between germline ends came to 9 bases. The CDR3: CASSVDSGPGELFF. The CDR3 DNA sequence: TGTGCCAGCAGCGTAGACTCGGGGCCCGGGGAGCTGTTTTTT.

CDR3 bases: TGTGCCAGCAGCCGCCCTGGGGGGGGGACAGCGAAAGATACGCAGTATTTT. Translated: CASSRPGGGTAKDTQYF. V is TRBV7-3 and J is TRBJ2-3; either TRBD1 or TRBD2 may supply D (7 bases each). The ends were cut back, 5 bases at V and 5 bases at J, with 23 bases in the middle. Per germline, CDR1 SGHTA and CDR2 FQGTGA. The CDR3 loop spans 17 amino acids.

V is TRBV27 and J is TRBJ2-7; 8 nucleotides align to TRBD2. V shed 6 bases, J shed 3 bases, and the junction held 13 bases outside the gene matches. CDR1 and CDR2 from the germline V gene are MNHEY and SMNVEV (reference sequence). The CDR3 loop spans 16 amino acids. CDR3 DNA: TGTGCCAGCAGCCGGAATCCCCGGACTAGCTACTACGAGCAGTACTTC. Translating gives CASSRNPRTSYYEQYF.

The sample holds one count of this clone. DNA for the CDR3: TGTGCCAGTAGTACCCGACAGGGATGGACTGAAGCTTTCTTT. This translates into CASSTRQGWTEAFF. This chain joins TRBV19 and TRBJ1-1; 7 bases match TRBD1. CDR1 and CDR2 from the germline V gene are LNHDA and SQIVND (reference sequence). Trimming removed 4 bases from V and 5 bases from J; junction bases left unmatched: 7. The CDR3 is 14 residues long. The whole variable domain, remainder taken from reference TRBV19 and TRBJ1-1, is DGGITQSPKYLFRKEGQNVTLSCEQNLNHDAMYWYRQDPGQGLRLIYYSQIVNDFQKGDIAEGYSVSREKKESFPLTVTSAQKNPTAFYLCASSTRQGWTEAFFGQGTRLTVV.

The chain couples TRBV2 to TRBJ1-2; maybe TRBD1 (5 bases). This CDR3 has 16 amino acids. Germline CDR1 and CDR2: SNHLY and FYNNEI. Trimming pared 6 bases from V and 4 bases from J, leaving 21 bases between. CDR3 sequence: CASSRGAGSQGYGYTF. The DNA for the CDR3 is TGTGCCAGCAGCCGAGGGGCGGGATCCCAGGGCTATGGCTACACCTTC.

This rearrangement joins TRBV5-1 to TRBJ1-2, with a weak D call TRBD1 (5 bases). This CDR3 spans 12 amino acids. V lost 0 bases and J 11 bases, leaving 11 bases between the germline ends. Germline values: CDR1 SGHRS, CDR2 YFSETQ. The CDR3 region is CASSLGETEYTF. In DNA, the CDR3 is TGCGCCAGCAGCTTGGGCGAGACAGAGTACACCTTC.

The V gene is TRBV5-1, the J gene TRBJ2-7; 8 bases agree with TRBD1. The ends lost 2 bases at V and 2 bases at J; junction bases unmatched: 9. This CDR3 has 16 residues. Germline V lookup: CDR1 SGHRS, CDR2 YFSETQ. The CDR3 DNA follows: TGCGCCAGCAGCTTAGATGGACAGGGCGGCACCTACGAGCAGTACTTC. Translating gives CASSLDGQGGTYEQYF. The entire variable domain, with the rest obtained from reference TRBV5-1 and TRBJ2-7, is as follows: KAGVTQTPRYLIKTRGQQVTLSCSPISGHRSVSWYQQTPGQGLQFLFEYFSETQRNKGNFPGRFSGRQFSNSRSEMNVSTLELGDSALYLCASSLDGQGGTYEQYFGPGTRLTVT.

CDR3 in amino acids: CATWDSTTTTYGYTF. The DNA of the CDR3 is TGTGCCACCTGGGACAGTACAACCACTACGTATGGCTACACCTTC. The genes are TRBV28 and TRBJ1-2; 7 bases fit TRBD1. The CDR3 loop spans 15 amino acids. Trimming took 10 bases from V and 5 from J; bases not matched to a gene: 16. The V gene's germline CDR1 is MDHEN and CDR2 SYDVKM.

V and J are TRBV2 and TRBJ2-5; tentatively, D is TRBD1 (6 bases). Germline loops: CDR1 SNHLY, CDR2 FYNNEI. The CDR3 extends over 14 amino acids. V was cut by 9 bases and J by 5 bases, with 19 bases left in between. CDR3 DNA: TGTGCCAGTACACAGGAACAGGGCCGGGAGACCCAGTACTTC. Translation: CASTQEQGRETQYF.

A word on this clone: The junction departs from germline at one end; a sequencing error may be responsible. V and J are TRBV5-4 and TRBJ2-1; 9 positions agree with TRBD1. The CDR3 consists of 20 residues. The V gene's germline CDR1 is SGHNT and CDR2 YYREEE (reference sequence). The CDR3 is CASGLRSGVGTGSSYNEQFF. The DNA of the CDR3 is TGTGCCAGCGGCTTAAGGTCGGGGGTTGGGACAGGGAGCTCCTACAATGAGCAGTTCTTC. The full variable domain, its missing parts supplied by reference TRBV5-4 and TRBJ2-1, is ETGVTQSPTHLIKTRGQQVTLRCSSQSGHNTVSWYQQALGQGPQFIFQYYREEENGRGNFPPRFSGLQFPNYSSELNVNALELDDSALYLCASGLRSGVGTGSSYNEQFFGPGTRLTVL.

This chain links TRBV9 with TRBJ1-6, with a weak D call TRBD1 (6 bases). V lost 3 bases and J 8 bases, leaving 15 bases between the germline ends. The CDR3 extends over 15 amino acids. Germline V lookup: CDR1 SGDLS, CDR2 YYNGEE. The CDR3 reads CASSEGGVPHSPLHF. As DNA, the CDR3 is TGTGCCAGCAGCGAGGGGGGGGTACCACATTCACCCCTCCACTTT.

V gene TRBV19 combines with J gene TRBJ2-3; D not resolved. Trimming left V 7 bases short and J 4 bases short, with 15 bases between. The CDR3 totals 14 residues. Germline CDR1 is LNHDA and CDR2 is SQIVND (reference sequence). Written as DNA, the CDR3 is TGTGCCAGTAATGATCCTCTTTGGGCAGATACGCAGTATTTT. Translated, it gives CASNDPLWADTQYF.

This chain connects TRBV5-6 to TRBJ1-5; D possibly corresponds to TRBD1 (6 bases). The CDR3 is 12 residues long. V lost 4 bases, J lost 6 bases, and 8 bases lay in between. Per the germline V gene, CDR1 is SGHDT and CDR2 is YYEEEE. This CDR3 is CASSRRGQPQHF. DNA for the CDR3: TGTGCCAGCAGCCGCAGGGGTCAGCCCCAGCATTTT.

This clone has only one observation. The rearrangement links TRBV11-2 to TRBJ1-3; D gene ambiguous. CDR1 SGHAT and CDR2 FQNNGV come from the germline V gene. The CDR3 sequence is 13 residues long. Trimming removed 6 bases from V and 3 bases from J, with 9 bases in between. CDR3 nucleotide sequence: TGTGCCAGCAGGGCGGTGGGTGGAAACACCATATATTTT. The encoded protein is CASRAVGGNTIYF.

This clone was counted once. The chain uses TRBV7-3 and TRBJ1-6; TRBD1 matches 7 bases. From germline, CDR1 is SGHTA and CDR2 FQGTGA. With 4 bases clipped from V and 7 bases from J, the junction kept 7 bases outside the gene matches. The CDR3 totals 15 residues. The CDR3 here is CASSSTGLGNSPLHF. CDR3 in DNA: TGTGCCAGCAGCTCGACAGGGCTGGGGAATTCACCCCTCCACTTT.

The CDR3, as DNA: TGTGCCAGCAGTCCCAACGGAAATGAGCAGTTCTTC. It specifies CASSPNGNEQFF. The chain carries TRBV25-1 and TRBJ2-1; D remains unclear. The CDR3 is 12 residues long. Trimming removed 5 bases from V and 7 bases from J, with 9 bases in between. CDR1 is MGHDK and CDR2 is SYGVNS in the germline V gene. Based on the CDR3 plus reference TRBV25-1 and TRBJ2-1, the full variable domain is EADIYQTPRYLVIGTGKKITLECSQTMGHDKMYWYQQDPGMELHLIHYSYGVNSTEKGDLSSESTVSRIRTEHFPLTLESARPSHTSQYLCASSPNGNEQFFGPGTRLTVL.

This chain links TRBV19 with TRBJ2-2; 7 bases are a match to TRBD1. Germline V gene data show CDR1 as LNHDA and CDR2 as SQIVND (reference sequence). The CDR3 is 18 residues long. With V trimmed by 6 bases and J by 5 bases, 18 bases remained unmatched. Written as DNA, the CDR3 is TGTGCCAGTAGGCGCCGCGGAGACAGGGACGTTCGGACCGGGGAGCTGTTTTTT. Translated, it gives CASRRRGDRDVRTGELFF.

The chain employs TRBV7-8 and TRBJ2-1; D remains unclear. The length of the CDR3 is 15 residues. The germline V and J ends were trimmed by 2 bases and 4 bases, with 12 bases remaining between them. The germline CDR1 and CDR2 sequences are SGHVS and FQNEAQ. The CDR3 here is CASSLTRNRYNEQFF. The CDR3 DNA is TGTGCCAGCAGCTTAACGAGGAACCGTTACAATGAGCAGTTCTTC.

This chain connects TRBV7-3 to TRBJ2-1; 10 bases map to TRBD2. Germline CDR1 is SGHTA and CDR2 is FQGTGA. The CDR3 is made up of 15 amino acids. Trimming cost V 0 bases and J 9 bases; bases outside gene matches: 5. The chain's CDR3 is CASSLTGASGGEQFF. The CDR3 DNA reads as TGTGCCAGCAGCTTAACTGGGGCTAGCGGGGGTGAGCAGTTCTTC.

The chain joins TRBV12-3 or TRBV12-4 to TRBJ2-4, with D maybe TRBD2 (6 bases). The CDR3 spans 13 residues. V dropped 1 base and J dropped 7 bases, with 8 bases sitting between them. The CDR3 DNA reads TGTGCCAGCAGTTTAGGGGCGGGGAACATTCAGTACTTC. Amino acid sequence: CASSLGAGNIQYF.

This clone was observed once. The chain employs TRBV4-2 and TRBJ1-4; D possibly corresponds to TRBD1 (5 bases). Germline V CDR1 and CDR2: LGHNA, YNFKEQ. V lost 4 bases, J lost 5 bases, and 14 bases lay in between. The CDR3 sequence is 15 residues long. The CDR3 sequence: CASSRDSTGNEKLFF. CDR3 in DNA: TGTGCCAGCAGCCGAGACAGTACGGGGAATGAAAAACTGTTTTTT.

The chain combines TRBV4-2 with TRBJ2-7; D is uncertain. CDR3 length equals 17 residues. V was shortened by 0 bases and J by 4 bases, with 19 bases between the two germline ends. Germline-derived CDR1 and CDR2 are LGHNA and YNFKEQ. The CDR3 is CASSQDLKGGLGYEQYF. The CDR3 bases are TGTGCCAGCAGCCAAGATCTAAAGGGCGGTCTCGGGTACGAGCAGTACTTC.

The chain employs TRBV29-1 and TRBJ2-7; 8 positions match TRBD1. Germline V CDR1 and CDR2: SQVTM, ANQGSEA. J was trimmed by 5 bases and V by 6 bases; bases with no gene match: 6. The CDR3 runs to 12 residues. The CDR3 DNA reads TGCAGCGTGGCGGGACAGGCCGACGAGCAGTACTTC. Translated, it gives CSVAGQADEQYF.

V is TRBV11-2 and J is TRBJ2-3; 7 positions agree with TRBD1. This CDR3 comprises 16 residues. CDR1 and CDR2 (germline): SGHAT, FQNNGV. V lost 0 bases and J lost 5; bases outside the gene matches: 8. The CDR3 DNA sequence: TGTGCCAGCAGCTTAGATGACAGGGCCCTCGTAGATACGCAGTATTTT. This translates into CASSLDDRALVDTQYF. Based on the CDR3 plus reference TRBV11-2 and TRBJ2-3, the full variable domain is EAGVAQSPRYKIIEKRQSVAFWCNPISGHATLYWYQQILGQGPKLLIQFQNNGVVDDSQLPKDRFSAERLKGVDSTLKIQPAKLEDSAVYLCASSLDDRALVDTQYFGPGTRLTVL.

This rearrangement joins TRBV12-3 or TRBV12-4 to TRBJ1-1; D is ambiguous. The CDR3 has 13 residues. V was shortened by 6 bases and J by 2 bases, with 10 bases between the two germline ends. CDR3 sequence: CASSPDVNTEAFF. The CDR3 DNA reads TGTGCCAGCAGCCCTGACGTCAACACTGAAGCTTTCTTT.

This sequence joins TRBV6-4 and TRBJ2-1, with D possibly matching TRBD1 (6 bases). The CDR3 covers 13 residues. V lost 4 bases to trimming and J lost 6 bases, with 10 bases between them. Germline CDR1 is MRHNA and CDR2 is SNTAGT. The CDR3 region is CASSGTRGNEQFF. Written as DNA, the CDR3 is TGTGCCAGCAGTGGCACCAGGGGCAATGAGCAGTTCTTC.

The chain joins TRBV7-2 to TRBJ2-3; 7 nucleotides match TRBD2. The J segment lost 2 bases and the V segment lost 2 bases, leaving 10 bases of the junction unmatched. The germline CDR1 and CDR2 sequences are SGHTA and FQGNSA. The CDR3 covers 17 residues. DNA of the CDR3: TGTGCCAGCAGCTTAAGGGGACTAACCAGGACCACAGATACGCAGTATTTT. Its protein is CASSLRGLTRTTDTQYF.

This CDR3 is CAWSVRTSFNTGELFF. As DNA, the CDR3 is TGTGCCTGGAGTGTGCGGACATCGTTTAACACCGGGGAGCTGTTTTTT. The chain recombines TRBV30 with TRBJ2-2; tentative D call: TRBD1 (5 bases). In germline, CDR1 is GTSNPN, CDR2 SVGIG (reference sequence). The V end lost 0 bases, the J end lost 2 bases, and 13 bases lay between the germline ends. The CDR3 length is 16 residues.

The chain links TRBV18 to TRBJ2-2; 11 bases match TRBD2. CDR3 length equals 16 residues. CDR1 and CDR2 from the germline V gene are KGHSH and LQKENI. The ends lost 6 bases at V and 0 bases at J; junction bases unmatched: 3. CDR3 region: CASSAGLAANTGELFF. CDR3 in DNA: TGTGCCAGCTCGGCGGGACTAGCGGCGAACACCGGGGAGCTGTTTTTT.

The chain combines TRBV19 with TRBJ2-1, with 9 bases matching TRBD1. This CDR3 is built from 15 residues. V shed 6 bases and J 9 bases; nucleotides not matched to a gene: 12. Germline CDR1 reads LNHDA; CDR2 reads SQIVND (reference sequence). CDR3 residues: CASSQTGGAMFEQFF. The CDR3, as DNA: TGTGCCAGTAGCCAAACAGGGGGCGCGATGTTTGAGCAGTTCTTC.